This note documents a single TCR beta chain sequence. Antigen unknown. The CDR3 runs 15 residues. Germline V gene sequence: CDR1 SGHKS, CDR2 YYEKEE (reference sequence). V was shortened by 0 bases and J by 2 bases, with 10 bases between the two germline ends. The sample belongs to a study of OX40 agonist ivuxolimab in advanced cancers. Turning to the study itself: Dose-escalation subjects each had hepatocellular carcinoma, melanoma, renal cell or head and neck cancer. Study-level points and caveats: CD8+ T cells were the subset that, on average, had more expanded clones than CD4+. At doses 0.1 to 3.0 mg/kg, CD4+ and CD8+ clones expanded.

Sampling times: baseline, cycle 4 day 1, cycle 7 day 1. Method: immunoSEQ multiplex PCR; TCRdb's copy keeps in-frame clones and lacks some. The sample has tens of thousands of clones, 75% to 90% seen once. V is TRBV5-5 and J is TRBJ2-3; D possibly matches TRBD1 or TRBD2 (5 bases each). This clonotype originated in an adult with an advanced solid tumor such as melanoma, head and neck, liver or kidney cancer. This specimen was CD4+ or CD8+ T cells sorted from blood, taken in a trial of the OX40 agonist ivuxolimab. This chain's CDR3 is CASSLVGEITDTQYF. CDR3 in DNA: TGTGCCAGCAGCTTGGTGGGGGAAATCACAGATACGCAGTATTTT.